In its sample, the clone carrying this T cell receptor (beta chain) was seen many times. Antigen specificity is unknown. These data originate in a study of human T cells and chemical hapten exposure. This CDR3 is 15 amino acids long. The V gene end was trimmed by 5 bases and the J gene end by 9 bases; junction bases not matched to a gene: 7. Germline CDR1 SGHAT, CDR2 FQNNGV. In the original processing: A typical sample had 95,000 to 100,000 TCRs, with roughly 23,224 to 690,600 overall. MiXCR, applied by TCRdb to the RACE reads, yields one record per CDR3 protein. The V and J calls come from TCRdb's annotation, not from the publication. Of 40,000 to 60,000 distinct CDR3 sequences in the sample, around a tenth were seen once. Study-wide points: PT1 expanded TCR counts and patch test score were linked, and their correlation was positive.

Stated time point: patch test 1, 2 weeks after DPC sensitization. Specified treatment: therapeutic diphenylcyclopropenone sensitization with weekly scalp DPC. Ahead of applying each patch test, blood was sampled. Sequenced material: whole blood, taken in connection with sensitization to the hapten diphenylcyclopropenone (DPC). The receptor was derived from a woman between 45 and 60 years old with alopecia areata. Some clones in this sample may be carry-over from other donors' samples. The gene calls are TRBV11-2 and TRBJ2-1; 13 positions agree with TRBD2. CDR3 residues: CASSIRTSGSGEQFF. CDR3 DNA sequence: TGTGCCAGCAGCATAAGGACTAGCGGGAGCGGTGAGCAGTTCTTC.